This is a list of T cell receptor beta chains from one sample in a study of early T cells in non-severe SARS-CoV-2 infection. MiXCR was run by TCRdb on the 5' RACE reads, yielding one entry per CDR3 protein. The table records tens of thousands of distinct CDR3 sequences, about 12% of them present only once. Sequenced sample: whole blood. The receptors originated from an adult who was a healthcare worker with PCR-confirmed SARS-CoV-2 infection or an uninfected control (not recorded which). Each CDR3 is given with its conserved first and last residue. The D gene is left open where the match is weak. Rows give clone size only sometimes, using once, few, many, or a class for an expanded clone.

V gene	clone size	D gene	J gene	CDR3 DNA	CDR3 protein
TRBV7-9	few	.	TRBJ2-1	TGTGCCAGCAGCTCGGGGGGCGGTCGGTTCTTC	CASSSGGGRFF
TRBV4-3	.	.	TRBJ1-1	TGCGCCAGCAGCCAAGATCGGCTGGACATGAACACTGAAGCTTTCTTT	CASSQDRLDMNTEAFF
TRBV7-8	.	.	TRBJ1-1	TGTGCCAGCAGCATTCGAACGACAAAAAACACTGAAGCTTTCTTT	CASSIRTTKNTEAFF
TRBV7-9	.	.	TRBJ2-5	TGTGCCAGCAGCCCGGGTCTGCGAGGGGAGACCCAGTACTTC	CASSPGLRGETQYF
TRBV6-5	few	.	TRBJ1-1	TGTGCCAGCAGTTACTCGATGTTCGGGGGTGAAGTTTTCTTT	CASSYSMFGGEVFF
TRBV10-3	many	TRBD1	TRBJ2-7	TGTGCCATCAGTGAGTCGGGACAGGTCAGGGAGCAGTACTTC	CAISESGQVREQYF
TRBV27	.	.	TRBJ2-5	TGTGCCAGCAGTAAGCGGGCCGGGGAGACCCAGTACTTC	CASSKRAGETQYF
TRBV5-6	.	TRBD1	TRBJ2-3	TGTGCCAGCAACGACAGGGGCACAGATACGCAGTATTTT	CASNDRGTDTQYF
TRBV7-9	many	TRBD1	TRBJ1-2	TGTGCCAGCAGCGCAGGACAGGCCAGAGGCTACACCTTC	CASSAGQARGYTF
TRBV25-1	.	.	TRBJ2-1	TGTGCCAGCAGTGAAGGGGACAATGAGCAGTTCTTC	CASSEGDNEQFF
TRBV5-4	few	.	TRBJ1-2	TGTGCCAGCAGCTTGGACGGGCAGGTCCGAGGCTACACCTTC	CASSLDGQVRGYTF
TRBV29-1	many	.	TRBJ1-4	TGCAGCGTGGTTGCAACTAATGAAAAACTGTTTTTT	CSVVATNEKLFF
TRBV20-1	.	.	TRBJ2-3	TGCAGTGCCCATGACAGGGAGGGGTTCGGTAGCACAGATACGCAGTATTTT	CSAHDREGFGSTDTQYF
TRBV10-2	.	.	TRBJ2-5	TGCGCCAGCAGTGAGGGGCGACGGAACTTCTTCCAAGAGACCCAGTACTTC	CASSEGRRNFFQETQYF
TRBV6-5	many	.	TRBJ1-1	TGTGCCAGCAAAGGACCCAAGCTAGAAGCTTTCTTT	CASKGPKLEAFF
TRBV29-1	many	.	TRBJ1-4	TGCAGCGTTGCCTCAGGGTACGAAAAACTGTTTTTT	CSVASGYEKLFF
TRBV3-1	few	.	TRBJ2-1	TGTGCCAGCAGCCAAGGCAGGGGCGAGGGCAATGAGCAGTTCTTC	CASSQGRGEGNEQFF
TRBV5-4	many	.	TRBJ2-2	TGTGCCAGCAGCTTGGGGACAACACCGAACACCGGGGAGCTGTTTTTT	CASSLGTTPNTGELFF
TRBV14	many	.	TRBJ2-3	TGTGCCAGCAGCCAAGAACCTAGACGGGGAGGCACAGATACGCAGTATTTT	CASSQEPRRGGTDTQYF
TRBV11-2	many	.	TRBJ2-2	TGTGCCAGCAGCCCGACAAGTGTCACCGGGGAGCTGTTTTTT	CASSPTSVTGELFF
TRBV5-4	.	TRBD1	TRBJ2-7	TGTGCCAGCAGCCTATACGGACAGGGACGCTACGAGCAGTACTTC	CASSLYGQGRYEQYF
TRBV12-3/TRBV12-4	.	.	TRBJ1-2	TGTGCCAGCAGTTCCCCCTTGGGGATGAGTGGCTACACCTTC	CASSSPLGMSGYTF
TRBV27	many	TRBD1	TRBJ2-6	TGTGCCAGCAGTCCCGGGACAGGACCCTCTGGGGCCAACGTCCTGACTTTC	CASSPGTGPSGANVLTF
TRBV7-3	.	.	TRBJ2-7	TGTGCCAGCAGCTTAAGAGCCGCCCCATCCTACGAGCAGTACTTC	CASSLRAAPSYEQYF
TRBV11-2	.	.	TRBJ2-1	TGTGCCAGCAGCTTCGCAACTTCCTACAATGAGCAGTTCTTC	CASSFATSYNEQFF
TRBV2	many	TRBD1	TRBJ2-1	TGTGCCAGCAGGCGAGGGACAGCCTCCTACAATGAGCAGTTCTTC	CASRRGTASYNEQFF
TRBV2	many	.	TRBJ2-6	TGTGCCAGCAGTGACGGAAACTCTGGGGCCAACGTCCTGACTTTC	CASSDGNSGANVLTF
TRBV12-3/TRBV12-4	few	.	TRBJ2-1	TGTGCCAGCAGTTTATTTCCTGTATCGGATGAGCAGTTCTTC	CASSLFPVSDEQFF
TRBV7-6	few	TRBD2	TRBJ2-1	TGTGCCAGCAGCTTAGGTCGGGGGGACCCCCTAGCGGGGGGGCGTAGTGAGCAGTTCTTC	CASSLGRGDPLAGGRSEQFF
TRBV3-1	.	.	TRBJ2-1	TGTGCCAGCAGCCAGACACTGGGTGAGCAGTTCTTC	CASSQTLGEQFF
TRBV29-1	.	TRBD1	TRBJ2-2	TGCAGCGTTGAAACAGGACAGGGTTTCGCCGGGGAGCTGTTTTTT	CSVETGQGFAGELFF
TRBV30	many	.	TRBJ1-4	TGTGCCTGGAGTTCAGGGGAAAAACTGTTTTTT	CAWSSGEKLFF
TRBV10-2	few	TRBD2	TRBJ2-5	TGCGCCACAGCTAGCGGGGGGTTGGGACAAGAGACCCAGTACTTC	CATASGGLGQETQYF
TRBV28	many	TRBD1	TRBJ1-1	TGTGCCAGCAGTTCCGGGACAGGGCTAAACACTGAAGCTTTCTTT	CASSSGTGLNTEAFF
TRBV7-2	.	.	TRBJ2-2	TGTGCCAGCGGGCTACAGCCAATAACGAACACCGGGGAGCTGTTTTTT	CASGLQPITNTGELFF
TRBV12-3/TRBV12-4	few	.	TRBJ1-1	TGTGCCAGCAGTCCTACAGTTACCAACACTGAAGCTTTCTTT	CASSPTVTNTEAFF
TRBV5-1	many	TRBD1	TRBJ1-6	TGCGCCAGCACCCCCGGGACAGGGGACAATTCACCCCTCCACTTT	CASTPGTGDNSPLHF
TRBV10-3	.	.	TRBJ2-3	TGTGCCATCAGTGTTGGGCTTACCAGAGGTGCAGATACGCAGTATTTT	CAISVGLTRGADTQYF
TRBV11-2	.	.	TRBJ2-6	TGTGCCAGCCGCCGGGATATCTCTGGGGCCAACGTCCTGACTTTC	CASRRDISGANVLTF
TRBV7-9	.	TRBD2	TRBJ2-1	TGTGCCAGCAGCTTTTCGCGGGGGAAAGGGAATGAGCAGTTCTTC	CASSFSRGKGNEQFF
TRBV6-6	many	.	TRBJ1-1	TGTGCCAGCACTCCCGAGAGGGGGTTGAACACTGAAGCTTTCTTT	CASTPERGLNTEAFF
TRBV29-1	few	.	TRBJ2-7	TGCAGCGTTGAAGGGGACACCTACGAGCAGTACTTC	CSVEGDTYEQYF
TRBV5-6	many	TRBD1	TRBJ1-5	TGTGCCAGCAGCTTGGACGGACAGGGAAAGAATCAGCCCCAGCATTTT	CASSLDGQGKNQPQHF
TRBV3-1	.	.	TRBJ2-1	TGTGCCAGCAGCCAAGAGTCGGGGACCTCCTACAATGAGCAGTTCTTC	CASSQESGTSYNEQFF
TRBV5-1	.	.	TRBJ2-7	TGCGCCAGCAGCGGGGGGGCGTACGAGCAGTACTTC	CASSGGAYEQYF
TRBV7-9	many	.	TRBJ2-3	TGTGCCAGCAGCGCAGACCAGGGGTCAGGTCCAGATACGCAGTATTTT	CASSADQGSGPDTQYF
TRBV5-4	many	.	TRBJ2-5	TGTGCCAGCAGCTTGGAAGGTCAAGAGACCCAGTACTTC	CASSLEGQETQYF
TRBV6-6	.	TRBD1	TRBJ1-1	TGTGCCAGCAGTTACCGCATCGGAGGGACAGGGGGATTGAACACTGAAGCTTTCTTT	CASSYRIGGTGGLNTEAFF
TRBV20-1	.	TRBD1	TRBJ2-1	TGCAGTGCTGACCGGGACAGGGATGCCTACAATGAGCAGTTCTTC	CSADRDRDAYNEQFF
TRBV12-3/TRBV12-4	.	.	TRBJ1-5	TGTGCCAGCACCCTCCATGGTCCCAATCAGCCCCAGCATTTT	CASTLHGPNQPQHF
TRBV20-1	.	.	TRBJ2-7	TGCAGTGCTAGGAACGCGGGGTTCTACGAGCAGTACTTC	CSARNAGFYEQYF
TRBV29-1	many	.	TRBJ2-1	TGCAGCTTCGGGGACAACAATGAGCAGTTCTTC	CSFGDNNEQFF
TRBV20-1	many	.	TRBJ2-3	TGCAGTGCTAGACGGCCCACGGGCGATAATACGCAGTATTTT	CSARRPTGDNTQYF
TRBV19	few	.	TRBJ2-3	TGTGCCAGTTCCTCGGGGGGCGGCACAGATACGCAGTATTTT	CASSSGGGTDTQYF